These 21 T cell receptor beta chains were sequenced from one sample in a study of monozygotic twins with inflammatory bowel disease. TCRdb reworked the 5' RACE reads into one entry per CDR3 protein, no DNA. The sample totals about 210,000 distinct CDR3 sequences; its top ten clones hold roughly 1.5%. Sequenced input: blood. The receptors here all came from a human donor with ulcerative colitis or Crohn's disease, or a healthy co-twin of an affected twin (not recorded which).

The rearrangement joins TRBV18 to TRBJ2-1; TCRdb's D gene call, TRBD2, goes unchecked for lack of DNA. This CDR3 has 15 amino acids. The V gene's germline CDR1 is KGHSH and CDR2 LQKENI. The CDR3 protein is CASSPPGREWNEQFF.

The V call is TRBV12-3 or TRBV12-4, the J call TRBJ1-5. This CDR3 comprises 13 residues. The CDR3 loop reads CASTLRRGLPQHF.

The chain's CDR3 is CASSLEAKNTEAFF. The chain employs TRBV5-1 and TRBJ1-1. The CDR3 extends over 14 amino acids. Germline assignment: CDR1 SGHRS and CDR2 YFSETQ.

V and J are TRBV4-2 and TRBJ1-4; TCRdb indicates TRBD1, and absent DNA this call remains unverified. There are 16 residues in the CDR3. CDR1 LGHNA and CDR2 YNFKEQ come from the germline V gene. The CDR3 here is CASSPRAVATNEKLFF.

V and J are TRBV10-2 and TRBJ2-1; TCRdb gives TRBD2 as the D gene, but with no DNA this cannot be confirmed. Looked up from germline, CDR1 is WSHSY and CDR2 is SAAADI. The CDR3 is 15 amino acids. This CDR3 reads CASIKGAGGDNEQFF.

The chain is built from TRBV7-8 and TRBJ1-1. Germline V gene sequence: CDR1 SGHVS, CDR2 FQNEAQ. This CDR3 spans 12 amino acids. This chain's CDR3 is CASSPTITEAFF.

The chain employs TRBV7-2 and TRBJ2-3; TCRdb gives TRBD2 as the D gene, but with no DNA this cannot be confirmed. This CDR3 is 11 amino acids long. Germline V gives CDR1 SGHTA, CDR2 FQGNSA. This CDR3 is CASSLEREKYF.

The J gene is TRBJ2-6, the V gene TRBV5-1; the D call from TCRdb, TRBD2, cannot be confirmed without DNA. The CDR3 is made up of 17 amino acids. The germline V gene encodes CDR1 SGHRS and CDR2 YFSETQ. The CDR3 protein is CASRDYHTRPGANVLTF.

This sequence joins TRBV6-6 and TRBJ2-1; as DNA is missing, the TRBD2 call by TCRdb cannot be tested. The germline V gene has CDR1 MNHNY and CDR2 SVGAGI (reference sequence). The CDR3 length is 13 residues. This CDR3 reads CASTTGGRDEQFF.

The chain recombines TRBV18 with TRBJ2-1; without DNA, the TCRdb call of TRBD2 cannot be checked. The CDR3 spans 15 residues. Per the germline V gene, CDR1 is KGHSH and CDR2 is LQKENI. The CDR3 spells CASSPPGTSNNEQFF.

This sequence joins TRBV20-1 and TRBJ2-2; lacking DNA, the TRBD1 call made by TCRdb goes unchecked. This CDR3 comprises 15 residues. Germline V lookup: CDR1 DFQATT, CDR2 SNEGSKA (reference sequence). The CDR3 region is CSARGPTGAPGELFF.

CDR3 residues: CASSPRAQGSNQPQHF. The chain uses TRBV18 and TRBJ1-5; TCRdb names TRBD1, which stays unverified in the absence of DNA. The CDR3 loop spans 16 amino acids. Looked up from germline, CDR1 is KGHSH and CDR2 is LQKENI. Complete variable domain (other parts from reference TRBV18 and TRBJ1-5): NAGVMQNPRHLVRRRGQEARLRCSPMKGHSHVYWYRQLPEEGLKFMVYLQKENIIDESGMPKERFSAEFPKEGPSILRIQQVVRGDSAAYFCASSPRAQGSNQPQHFGDGTRLSIL.

This chain uses TRBV5-1 with TRBJ1-1. CDR1 SGHRS and CDR2 YFSETQ come from the germline V gene. The CDR3 sequence is 12 residues long. The CDR3 is CASSLTQTKAFF.

J is TRBJ1-1 and V is TRBV7-9. This CDR3 region has 11 residues. The germline V gene has CDR1 SEHNR and CDR2 FQNEAQ (reference sequence). The CDR3 here is CASSPKAEAFF.

This rearrangement joins TRBV7-9 to TRBJ2-3. Germline CDR1 is SEHNR and CDR2 is FQNEAQ (reference sequence). The CDR3 runs 14 residues. Here the CDR3 reads CASSLAGGTDTQYF.

The chain joins TRBV27 to TRBJ1-5. The germline gives CDR1 MNHEY, CDR2 SMNVEV (reference sequence). The CDR3 spans 14 residues. The CDR3 here is CASRSIGGNQPQHF.

CDR3 sequence: CASSQGVSGANVLTF. The chain joins TRBV12-3 or TRBV12-4 to TRBJ2-6. The CDR3 is 15 residues long.

CDR3: CASSPPGRYSPLHF. The chain has TRBV5-6 and TRBJ1-6; no DNA is available, so the TRBD1 call from TCRdb remains unchecked. This CDR3 is 14 amino acids long. Germline V gives CDR1 SGHDT, CDR2 YYEEEE.

The chain is built from TRBV24-1 and TRBJ2-7; TCRdb calls TRBD1, which cannot be checked without DNA. Germline CDR1 reads KGHDR; CDR2 reads SFDVKD. The CDR3 runs to 13 residues. CDR3 residues: CATRAGETYEQYF.

The chain combines TRBV6-1 with TRBJ2-2; lacking DNA, the TRBD2 call made by TCRdb goes unchecked. The CDR3 sequence is 14 residues long. CDR1 MNHNS and CDR2 SASEGT come from the germline V gene. CDR3 residues: CASSVGRYTGELFF.

The chain employs TRBV5-1 and TRBJ2-3; checking the TCRdb D call of TRBD2 is not possible without DNA. The CDR3 runs to 17 residues. Germline V gene lookup returns CDR1 SGHRS and CDR2 YFSETQ. The CDR3 is CASSTGLAGPSADTQYF. The full variable domain, its missing parts supplied by reference TRBV5-1 and TRBJ2-3, is KAGVTQTPRYLIKTRGQQVTLSCSPISGHRSVSWYQQTPGQGLQFLFEYFSETQRNKGNFPGRFSGRQFSNSRSEMNVSTLELGDSALYLCASSTGLAGPSADTQYFGPGTRLTVL.